This T cell receptor beta chain was profiled in a study of memory B cells and T cells in multiple sclerosis. Points from the study as a whole: Shared clonotype counts depended on differing compartment clone-set sizes and were normalized.

In regard to this clone: Its antigen remains unknown.

TCRdb's table, derived via immunoSEQ multiplex PCR, lists solely in-frame clones and lacks some. This sample carries over 35,000 clones, over 75% of them seen once, and the ten largest clones take more than 0.95%. Separate sequencing covered autoproliferating (CFSE-dim) and non-proliferating (CFSE-high) T cells from stimulus-free culture. Replicate wells were pooled after 7 days of stimulus-free culture of approximately 50 million CFSE-labeled PBMCs. The sequence was obtained from a human donor with multiple sclerosis. What was sequenced was PBMCs from blood kept in culture.

CDR3: CASSGNTEAFF. The CDR3 bases are TGTGCCAGCAGTGGAAACACTGAAGCTTTCTTT. The genes are TRBV27 and TRBJ1-1, with D uncertain. CDR3 length: 11 residues. V gave up 5 bases and J gave up 2 bases, with 3 bases separating them. CDR1 and CDR2 from the germline V gene are MNHEY and SMNVEV (reference sequence).